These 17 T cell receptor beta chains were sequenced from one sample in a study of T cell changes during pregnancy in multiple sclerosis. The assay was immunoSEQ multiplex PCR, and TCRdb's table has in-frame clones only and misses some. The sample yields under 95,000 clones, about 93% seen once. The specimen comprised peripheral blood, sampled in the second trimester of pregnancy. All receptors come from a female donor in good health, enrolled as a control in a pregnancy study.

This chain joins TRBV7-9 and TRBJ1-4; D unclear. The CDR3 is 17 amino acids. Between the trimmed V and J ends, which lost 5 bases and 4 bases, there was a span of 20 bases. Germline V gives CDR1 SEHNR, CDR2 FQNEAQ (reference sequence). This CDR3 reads CASSPRGEAGSNEKLFF. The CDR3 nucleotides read TGTGCCAGCAGCCCCCGGGGAGAGGCAGGCAGTAATGAAAAACTGTTTTTT.

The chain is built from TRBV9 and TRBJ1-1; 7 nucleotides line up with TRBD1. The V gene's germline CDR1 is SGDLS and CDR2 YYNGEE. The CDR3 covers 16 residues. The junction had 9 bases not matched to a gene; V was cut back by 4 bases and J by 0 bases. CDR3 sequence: CASSPTEGAVNTEAFF. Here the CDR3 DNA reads TGTGCCAGCAGCCCCACAGAGGGGGCTGTGAACACTGAAGCTTTCTTT.

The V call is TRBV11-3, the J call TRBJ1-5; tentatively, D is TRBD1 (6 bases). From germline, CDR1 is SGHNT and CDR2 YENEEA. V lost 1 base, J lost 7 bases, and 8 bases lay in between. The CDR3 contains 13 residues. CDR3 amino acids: CASSLGTDQPQHF. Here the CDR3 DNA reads TGTGCCAGCAGCTTAGGGACAGACCAGCCCCAGCATTTT.

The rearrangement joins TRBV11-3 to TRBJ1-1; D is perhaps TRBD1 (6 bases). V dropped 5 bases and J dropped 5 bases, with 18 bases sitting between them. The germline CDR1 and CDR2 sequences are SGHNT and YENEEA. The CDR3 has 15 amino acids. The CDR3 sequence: CASSLGGGHDTEAFF. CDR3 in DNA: TGTGCCAGCAGCCTCGGGGGGGGGCATGATACTGAAGCTTTCTTT.

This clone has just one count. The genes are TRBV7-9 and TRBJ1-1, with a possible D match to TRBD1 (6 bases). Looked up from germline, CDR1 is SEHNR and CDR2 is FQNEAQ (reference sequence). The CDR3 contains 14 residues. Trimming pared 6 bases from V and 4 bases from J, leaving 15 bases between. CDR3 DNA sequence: TGTGCCAGCAGAGGACCCAGGGGTTTCACTGAAGCTTTCTTT. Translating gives CASRGPRGFTEAFF.

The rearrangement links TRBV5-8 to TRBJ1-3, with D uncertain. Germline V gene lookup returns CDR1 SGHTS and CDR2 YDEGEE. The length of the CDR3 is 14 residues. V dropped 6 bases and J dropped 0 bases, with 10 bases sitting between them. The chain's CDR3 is CASIRISSGNTIYF. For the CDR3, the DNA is TGTGCCAGCATCAGGATCAGCTCTGGAAACACCATATATTTT.

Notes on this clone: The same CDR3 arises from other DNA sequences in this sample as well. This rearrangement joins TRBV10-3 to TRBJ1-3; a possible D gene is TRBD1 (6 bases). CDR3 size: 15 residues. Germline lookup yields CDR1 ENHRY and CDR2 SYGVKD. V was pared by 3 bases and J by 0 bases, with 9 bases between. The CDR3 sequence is CAISELTGSGNTIYF. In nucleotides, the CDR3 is TGTGCCATCAGTGAACTGACAGGCTCTGGAAACACCATATATTTT.

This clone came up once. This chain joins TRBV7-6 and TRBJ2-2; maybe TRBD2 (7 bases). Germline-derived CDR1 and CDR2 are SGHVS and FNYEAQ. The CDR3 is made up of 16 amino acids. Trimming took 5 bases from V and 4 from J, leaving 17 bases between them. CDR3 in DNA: TGTGCCAGCAGCCACAACTCGAGGGGGGGCACCGGGGAGCTGTTTTTT. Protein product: CASSHNSRGGTGELFF.

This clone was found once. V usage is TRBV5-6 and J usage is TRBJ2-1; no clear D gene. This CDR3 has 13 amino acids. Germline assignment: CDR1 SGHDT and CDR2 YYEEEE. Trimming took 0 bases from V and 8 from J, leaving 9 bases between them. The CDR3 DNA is TGTGCCAGCAGCTTGGTCGGGTCGGATGAGCAGTTCTTC. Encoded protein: CASSLVGSDEQFF.

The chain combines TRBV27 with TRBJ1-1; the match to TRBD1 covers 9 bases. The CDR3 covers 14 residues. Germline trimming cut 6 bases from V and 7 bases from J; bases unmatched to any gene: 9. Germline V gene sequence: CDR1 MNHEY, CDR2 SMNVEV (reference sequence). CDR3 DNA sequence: TGTGCCAGCAGACCACCGGGACAGGGTAGTGAAGCTTTCTTT. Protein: CASRPPGQGSEAFF.

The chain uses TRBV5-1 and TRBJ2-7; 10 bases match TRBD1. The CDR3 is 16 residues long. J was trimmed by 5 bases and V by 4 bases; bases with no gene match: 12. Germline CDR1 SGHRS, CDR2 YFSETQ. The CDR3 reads CASSPATGGAYNEQYF. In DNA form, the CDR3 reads TGCGCCAGCAGCCCTGCGACAGGGGGCGCTTACAACGAGCAGTACTTC.

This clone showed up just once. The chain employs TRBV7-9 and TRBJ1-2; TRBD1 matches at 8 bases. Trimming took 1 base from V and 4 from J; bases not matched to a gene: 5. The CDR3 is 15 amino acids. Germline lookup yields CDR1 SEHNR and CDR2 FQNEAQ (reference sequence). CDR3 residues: CASSLDTGGGYGYTF. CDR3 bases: TGTGCCAGCAGCTTAGACACAGGGGGTGGCTATGGCTACACCTTC.

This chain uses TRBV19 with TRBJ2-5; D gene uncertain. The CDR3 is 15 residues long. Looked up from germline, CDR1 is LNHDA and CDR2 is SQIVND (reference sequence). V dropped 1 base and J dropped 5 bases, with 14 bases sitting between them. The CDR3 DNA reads TGTGCCAGTAGTATAGCTTCCGGAGCATCGGAGACCCAGTACTTC. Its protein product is CASSIASGASETQYF.

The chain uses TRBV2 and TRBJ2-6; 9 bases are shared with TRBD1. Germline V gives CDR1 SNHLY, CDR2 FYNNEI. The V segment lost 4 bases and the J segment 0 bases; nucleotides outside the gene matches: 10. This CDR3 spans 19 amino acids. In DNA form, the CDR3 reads TGTGCCAGCAGTGCGCCGGGACAGGGCTCCTACTCTGGGGCCAACGTCCTGACTTTC. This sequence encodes CASSAPGQGSYSGANVLTF.

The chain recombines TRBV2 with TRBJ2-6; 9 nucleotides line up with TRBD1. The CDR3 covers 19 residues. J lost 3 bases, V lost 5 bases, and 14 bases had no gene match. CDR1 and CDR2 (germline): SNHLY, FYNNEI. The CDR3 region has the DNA TGTGCCAGCAGTCCCTTCGGACAGGGGAGGGGTGGTGGGGCCAACGTCCTGACTTTC. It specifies CASSPFGQGRGGGANVLTF.

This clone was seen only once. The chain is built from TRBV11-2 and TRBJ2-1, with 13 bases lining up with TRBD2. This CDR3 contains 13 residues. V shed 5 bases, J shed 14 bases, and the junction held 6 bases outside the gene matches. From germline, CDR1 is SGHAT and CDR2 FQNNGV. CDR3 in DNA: TGTGCCAGCAGCAGGACTAGCGGGGGCGATAAGTTCTTC. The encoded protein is CASSRTSGGDKFF.

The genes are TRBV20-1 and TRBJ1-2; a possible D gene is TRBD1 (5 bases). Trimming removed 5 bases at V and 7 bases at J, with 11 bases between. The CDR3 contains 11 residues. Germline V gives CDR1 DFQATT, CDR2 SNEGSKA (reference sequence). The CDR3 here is CSAPGNSGYTF. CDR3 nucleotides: TGCAGTGCTCCAGGGAATTCTGGCTACACCTTC.